These 16 T cell receptor beta chains share one sample of origin, sequenced in a study of T cell responses to AZD1222 COVID-19 vaccine. Assay: immunoSEQ multiplex PCR; the TCRdb copy retains only in-frame clones and omits some. The data contain about 97,000 clones, 90% of them seen just once; the ten biggest clones take up 1.3%. The starting material was peripheral blood, obtained on day 0 of AZD1222 vaccination. The receptors stem from an adult in good health.

The CDR3 bases are TGTGCCAGCTCACCACTCCAGGACGCAACTAATGAAAAACTGTTTTTT. Amino acids: CASSPLQDATNEKLFF. The chain has TRBV18 and TRBJ1-4; D is unclear. V lost 1 base and J lost 0, with 9 bases in between. This CDR3 comprises 16 residues. Germline V CDR1 and CDR2: KGHSH, LQKENI.

This clone was picked up a small number of times. The rearrangement uses TRBV2 and TRBJ1-3; possible D gene TRBD1, 5 bases. The CDR3 is made up of 12 amino acids. Germline V CDR1 and CDR2: SNHLY, FYNNEI. V lost 10 bases and J lost 3, with 10 bases in between. The CDR3: CAIITGGNTIYF. DNA for the CDR3: TGTGCCATCATTACAGGTGGAAACACCATATATTTT.

The genes are TRBV9 and TRBJ1-6, with D uncertain. CDR3 length: 15 amino acids. Germline CDR1 is SGDLS and CDR2 is YYNGEE. With 5 bases removed from V and 8 bases from J, the gap between germline ends came to 17 bases. CDR3 sequence (DNA): TGTGCCAGCAGAGAAAGCCCGATGGAGGATTCACCCCTCCACTTT. It codes for CASRESPMEDSPLHF.

The CDR3 bases are TGTGCCACCCGGGACAGGGGTAATAACACTGAAGCTTTCTTT. It specifies CATRDRGNNTEAFF. The chain links TRBV3-1 (or the pseudogene TRBV3-2) to TRBJ1-1; TRBD1 matches 10 bases. Losses at the gene ends were 10 bases for V and 2 bases for J; bases not matched to a gene: 7. This CDR3 is 14 amino acids long. Germline-derived CDR1 and CDR2 are LGHDT and YNNKEL (reference sequence).

This clone was seen once. The chain has TRBV6-5 and TRBJ2-7; D not certain. The germline V gene encodes CDR1 MNHEY and CDR2 SVGAGI. The CDR3 contains 13 residues. The V and J ends lost 7 bases and 1 base respectively, with 11 bases between them. CDR3 sequence reads: CASTKERSYEQYF. The CDR3 region has the DNA TGTGCCAGCACCAAAGAGAGGTCCTACGAGCAGTACTTC.

The count of this clone is one. J is TRBJ1-6 and V is TRBV27, with 7 bases that match TRBD1. This CDR3 contains 14 residues. Germline V gene lookup returns CDR1 MNHEY and CDR2 SMNVEV (reference sequence). V lost 4 bases, J lost 7 bases, and 4 bases stayed unmatched. CDR3 bases: TGTGCCAGCAGTTGGGGACAGCCCAATTCACCCCTCCACTTT. It translates to CASSWGQPNSPLHF.

The chain couples TRBV7-2 to TRBJ1-1; no definite D call. Trimming removed 1 base from V and 0 bases from J, with 9 bases in between. Germline-derived CDR1 and CDR2 are SGHTA and FQGNSA. This CDR3 has 15 amino acids. CDR3: CASSLEGDMNTEAFF. The CDR3 DNA follows: TGTGCCAGCAGCTTAGAAGGTGACATGAACACTGAAGCTTTCTTT.

This clone was observed once. The gene calls are TRBV2 and TRBJ1-5; D unresolved. Germline CDR1 and CDR2: SNHLY and FYNNEI. Trimming shortened V by 5 bases and J by 0 bases, and 17 bases separated the two germline ends. CDR3 length equals 17 residues. The CDR3 protein is CASSSGWSDYSNQPQHF. CDR3 DNA sequence: TGTGCCAGCAGTTCGGGGTGGTCAGATTATAGCAATCAGCCCCAGCATTTT.

V gene TRBV4-1 combines with J gene TRBJ1-2; 9 positions agree with TRBD1. The CDR3 has 16 residues. Germline CDR1 and CDR2: MGHRA and YSYEKL. V lost 4 bases to trimming and J lost 5 bases; unmatched junction nucleotides: 11. The DNA for the CDR3 is TGCGCCAGCAGCCCAACAGGGGGCGCTTCCTATTATGGCTACACCTTC. It is translated as CASSPTGGASYYGYTF.

V is TRBV2 and J is TRBJ2-2; D call uncertain. Germline V gene sequence: CDR1 SNHLY, CDR2 FYNNEI. V lost 7 bases to trimming and J lost 2 bases, with 8 bases between them. The CDR3 has 13 residues. CDR3 loop: CASITLNTGELFF. The DNA for the CDR3 is TGTGCCAGCATAACCCTTAACACCGGGGAGCTGTTTTTT.

The CDR3 reads CASSLHRDAEAFF. The DNA for the CDR3 is TGTGCCAGCAGCTTGCACAGGGATGCTGAAGCTTTCTTT. This rearrangement joins TRBV5-8 to TRBJ1-1; maybe TRBD1 (6 bases). This CDR3 spans 13 amino acids. The germline V gene encodes CDR1 SGHTS and CDR2 YDEGEE. Trimming stripped 1 base from V and 6 bases from J, with 10 bases between. Together with reference TRBV5-8 and TRBJ1-1, the CDR3 gives the full variable domain: EAGVTQSPTHLIKTRGQQATLRCSPISGHTSVYWYQQALGLGLQFLLWYDEGEERNRGNFPPRFSGRQFPNYSSELNVNALELEDSALYLCASSLHRDAEAFFGQGTRLTVV.

This CDR3 is CASSFLISTGELFF. CDR3 in DNA: TGTGCCAGCAGTTTTCTTATATCCACCGGGGAGCTGTTTTTT. The genes are TRBV27 and TRBJ2-2; D gene unclear. The germline V and J ends were trimmed by 3 bases and 4 bases, with 9 bases remaining between them. The V gene's germline CDR1 is MNHEY and CDR2 SMNVEV (reference sequence). CDR3 length: 14 amino acids.

The rearrangement joins TRBV3-1 (or the pseudogene TRBV3-2) to TRBJ2-1, with 9 bases lining up with TRBD2. The trim removed 4 bases at V and 12 bases at J, leaving 13 bases unmatched. The germline gives CDR1 LGHDT, CDR2 YNNKEL (reference sequence). The CDR3 runs 15 residues. The chain's CDR3 is CASSLQAGGQSVQFF. The CDR3 DNA reads TGTGCCAGCAGCCTCCAAGCGGGGGGCCAATCGGTGCAGTTCTTC.

This clone has a count of ten or more. The chain couples TRBV7-9 to TRBJ1-6; D gene unclear. The CDR3 consists of 12 residues. Germline CDR1 and CDR2: SEHNR and FQNEAQ (reference sequence). V lost 2 bases, J lost 13 bases, and 9 bases lay in between. CDR3 sequence (DNA): TGTGCCAGCAGCTTACCACCGTGGCCCCTCCACTTT. Protein: CASSLPPWPLHF.

The chain uses TRBV11-2 and TRBJ1-2; 8 positions agree with TRBD1. The CDR3 extends over 16 amino acids. The V and J ends lost 6 bases and 4 bases, in that order; junction bases with no gene match: 13. The germline gives CDR1 SGHAT, CDR2 FQNNGV. The CDR3 nucleotides read TGTGCCAGCAGTATAGGAGCGGCAGGGGGCGTCTATGGCTACACCTTC. Encoded protein: CASSIGAAGGVYGYTF.

V and J are TRBV12-3 or TRBV12-4 and TRBJ2-7; D not resolved. V was shortened by 6 bases and J by 12 bases, with 15 bases between the two germline ends. CDR3 length: 11 residues. Written as DNA, the CDR3 is TGTGCCAGCAGCTCTACGGCCAAGCTGTACTTC. Protein sequence: CASSSTAKLYF.